This TCR beta chain was retrieved from a study of blood T cell repertoires in COVID-19. About the research overall: In each case, the material was cDNA or gDNA derived from T cells, B-cell-depleted T cells, or PBMCs.

The CDR3 totals 15 residues. V was pared by 7 bases and J by 4 bases, with 8 bases of the junction left unmatched. Germline assignment: CDR1 SGHTA and CDR2 FQGTGA. Under the authors' procedure: Estimates of nucleated cell counts were drawn from the amplification of reference gene primers. Data came from immunoSEQ multiplex PCR; TCRdb stores just in-frame clones and leaves some out. V, J and clone size are taken as reported in that table, and D and trimming were inferred from the DNA itself. This sample has 200,000 to 300,000 clones, with around nine tenths found just once. The receptor was isolated from a woman aged 55-69 years with COVID-19, enrolled during active disease. Sequenced input: peripheral blood. The chain links TRBV7-3 to TRBJ2-2; TRBD2 aligns across 8 bases. This CDR3 reads CASTPLAGTTGELFF. The CDR3 nucleotides are TGTGCCAGCACTCCTTTAGCGGGAACCACCGGGGAGCTGTTTTTT. The whole variable domain, filled in from reference TRBV7-3 and TRBJ2-2, reads GAGVSQTPSNKVTEKGKYVELRCDPISGHTALYWYRQSLGQGPEFLIYFQGTGAADDSGLPNDRFFAVRPEGSVSTLKIQRTERGDSAVYLCASTPLAGTTGELFFGEGSRLTVL.